The sequence of this T cell receptor beta chain was determined in a study of cytomegalovirus exposure and HLA in healthy donors. Study overall: Counted in an early data release were tens of millions of unique TCRs from HLA-typed donors. Whole-study results and caveats: A later analysis linked a missense DCLRE1C variant to TCR beta V- and J-gene trimming.

In the case of this clone: Its antigen is still unknown.

V was shortened by 4 bases and J by 5 bases, with 9 bases between the two germline ends. The length of the CDR3 is 12 residues. Per germline, CDR1 SGHRS and CDR2 YFSETQ. This PCR relied on a set of 60 Vbeta primers and 13 Jbeta primers. Measured with immunoSEQ multiplex PCR; TCRdb has only the in-frame clones, and not every one. The table lists 200,000 to 250,000 clones, approximately 84% of them singletons. The chain couples TRBV5-1 to TRBJ1-1; D is unclear. The sample was PBMCs. This receptor was taken from a woman aged 40 to 49 in good health and CMV-seronegative. CDR3: CASSDTRTEAFF. The DNA for the CDR3 is TGCGCCAGCAGCGATACGAGAACTGAAGCTTTCTTT.